The sequence of this T cell receptor (beta chain) was determined in a study of T cell changes during pregnancy in multiple sclerosis. Germline V lookup: CDR1 SGHVS, CDR2 FNYEAQ. The CDR3 totals 14 residues. Between the trimmed V and J ends, which lost 5 bases and 5 bases, there was a span of 12 bases. Assay: immunoSEQ multiplex PCR; the TCRdb copy retains only in-frame clones and omits some. The data contain 30,000 to 50,000 clones, roughly nine tenths of them singletons. The chain has TRBV7-6 and TRBJ1-4, with D perhaps matching TRBD1 (5 bases). This sequence originates from a female donor in good health, enrolled as a control in a pregnancy study. The starting material was CD4+ T cells from peripheral blood mononuclear cells, obtained in the third trimester of pregnancy. CDR3 DNA: TGTGCCAGCAGCGAAGGGCGGGGGAATGAAAAACTGTTTTTT. Translation gives CASSEGRGNEKLFF.